This T cell receptor (beta chain) was retrieved from a study of blood T cell repertoires in COVID-19. Study-wide context: Whether acute or convalescent, the COVID-19 samples came from the United States, Italy and Spain. PBMCs, B-cell-depleted T cells, or T cells were the source of the cDNA or gDNA that made up the material.

Original data processing: Amplification of reference gene primers provided the estimated nucleated cell counts. The method was immunoSEQ multiplex PCR; TCRdb's version includes in-frame clones alone and lacks a portion of them. V and J calls and clone size come straight from that table; D and trimming were deduced from the DNA. The data contain under 300,000 clones, more than 85% of them seen just once; the ten biggest clones take up more than 6.5%. This clone was recorded only once. V was shortened by 3 bases and J by 1 base, with 19 bases between the two germline ends. The CDR3 is 18 amino acids. Germline V CDR1 and CDR2: LNHNV, YYDKDF (reference sequence).

The sample consisted of peripheral blood. V usage is TRBV15 and J usage is TRBJ2-1, with a possible D match to TRBD2 (6 bases). The sequence was obtained from a woman between 70 and 85 years old with active or convalescent COVID-19. The CDR3 is CATSRQLTGRGSYNEQFF. The CDR3, as DNA: TGTGCCACCAGCAGGCAACTTACCGGGCGGGGTTCCTACAATGAGCAGTTCTTC.